The sequence of this T cell receptor (beta chain) was determined in a study of blood T cells in healthy people across ages. The CDR3 contains 15 residues. V shed 5 bases and J 5 bases; nucleotides not matched to a gene: 4. Germline CDR1 reads SNHLY; CDR2 reads FYNNEI. A second PCR, run for about 7 to 11 cycles, used a sample-barcoded 5' primer plus a J-beta primer mix. Each cDNA molecule was tagged by a template-switch adaptor with 12 random nucleotides. TCRdb used MiXCR to reprocess the 5' RACE reads, holding one entry per CDR3 protein. There are around 1,000,000 distinct CDR3 sequences in the sample; under 40% occur only once, and about an eighth lies in the top ten.

The chain has TRBV2 and TRBJ2-1, with TRBD2 matching over 12 bases. Input material: blood. The source of this sequence is a man younger than 35 in good health. The CDR3 sequence: CASSIRTSGDNEQFF. The CDR3 DNA sequence: TGTGCCAGCAGTATTAGGACTAGCGGGGACAATGAGCAGTTCTTC.